This is a list of T cell receptor beta chains from one sample in a study of blood T cell repertoires in COVID-19. This table comes from immunoSEQ multiplex PCR, and its TCRdb copy is limited to in-frame clones, with some not included. The sample lists 100,000 to 110,000 clones; under 90% were seen once. Input material: peripheral blood. These receptors all stem from a human donor in a cohort sampled during active COVID-19. Each CDR3 is given with its conserved first and last residue. Fields, in order: J gene, V gene, D gene, clone size, CDR3 protein, CDR3 DNA. A D gene is named only where the DNA matches it firmly. The listing skips clone size in some rows; elsewhere it reads once, few, many or a size class.

J gene: TRBJ2-7
V gene: TRBV5-8
D gene: TRBD1
clone size: -
CDR3 protein: CASSFAAGTGYTYEQYF
CDR3 DNA: TGTGCCAGCAGCTTCGCAGCCGGGACAGGGTACACCTACGAGCAGTACTTC

J gene: TRBJ2-5
V gene: TRBV5-1
D gene: TRBD2
clone size: once
CDR3 protein: CASSLWTSGGETQYF
CDR3 DNA: TGCGCCAGCAGCCTCTGGACTAGCGGAGGGGAGACCCAGTACTTC

J gene: TRBJ2-7
V gene: TRBV7-7
D gene: TRBD2
clone size: -
CDR3 protein: CASSPTSGRAGEQYF
CDR3 DNA: TGTGCTAGCAGCCCAACTAGCGGGAGGGCCGGGGAGCAGTACTTC

J gene: TRBJ2-1
V gene: TRBV19
D gene: TRBD2
clone size: -
CDR3 protein: CASSIQTSGMYNEQFF
CDR3 DNA: TGTGCCAGTAGTATCCAGACTAGCGGGATGTACAATGAGCAGTTCTTC

J gene: TRBJ2-7
V gene: TRBV5-1
D gene: -
clone size: -
CDR3 protein: CASSLDRAGLDEQYF
CDR3 DNA: TGCGCCAGCAGCTTGGATCGGGCAGGGTTGGACGAGCAGTACTTC

J gene: TRBJ1-2
V gene: TRBV19
D gene: -
clone size: -
CDR3 protein: CASSISAGENYGYTF
CDR3 DNA: TGTGCCAGTAGTATCTCGGCAGGGGAGAACTATGGCTACACCTTC

J gene: TRBJ2-1
V gene: TRBV6-2/TRBV6-3
D gene: TRBD2
clone size: -
CDR3 protein: CASSYSPAGGLYNEQFF
CDR3 DNA: TGTGCCAGCAGTTACTCCCCTGCGGGGGGGCTGTACAATGAGCAGTTCTTC

J gene: TRBJ1-5
V gene: TRBV19
D gene: -
clone size: -
CDR3 protein: CASSMIQYNQPQHF
CDR3 DNA: TGTGCCAGTAGTATGATACAGTATAATCAGCCCCAGCATTTT

J gene: TRBJ2-3
V gene: TRBV4-1
D gene: TRBD2
clone size: once
CDR3 protein: CASSPSGGAKTDTQYF
CDR3 DNA: TGCGCCAGCAGCCCTAGCGGGGGGGCGAAAACAGATACGCAGTATTTT

J gene: TRBJ2-1
V gene: TRBV7-8
D gene: -
clone size: -
CDR3 protein: CASSLGGPSLYRSGYNEQFF
CDR3 DNA: TGTGCCAGCAGCTTAGGGGGCCCTTCCCTCTACAGAAGCGGGTACAATGAGCAGTTCTTC

J gene: TRBJ2-4
V gene: TRBV4-1
D gene: TRBD2
clone size: -
CDR3 protein: CASSHWTSGGTLAKNIQYF
CDR3 DNA: TGCGCCAGCAGCCACTGGACTAGCGGGGGGACCCTAGCCAAAAACATTCAGTACTTC

J gene: TRBJ2-2
V gene: TRBV4-3
D gene: TRBD1
clone size: -
CDR3 protein: CASSQTTGRNTGELFF
CDR3 DNA: TGCGCCAGCAGCCAGACGACAGGGAGGAACACCGGGGAGCTGTTTTTT

J gene: TRBJ2-1
V gene: TRBV5-1
D gene: TRBD2
clone size: -
CDR3 protein: CASSLASGRTYNEQFF
CDR3 DNA: TGCGCCAGCAGCCTGGCTAGCGGGAGGACATACAATGAGCAGTTCTTC

J gene: TRBJ1-1
V gene: TRBV5-1
D gene: TRBD1
clone size: -
CDR3 protein: CASSLGTGVRDTEAFF
CDR3 DNA: TGCGCCAGCAGCCTGGGGACAGGGGTTAGGGACACTGAAGCTTTCTTT

J gene: TRBJ2-7
V gene: TRBV7-2
D gene: -
clone size: -
CDR3 protein: CASSFSRYGEQYF
CDR3 DNA: TGTGCCAGCAGCTTTTCCCGGTATGGCGAGCAGTACTTC

J gene: TRBJ2-7
V gene: TRBV19
D gene: -
clone size: -
CDR3 protein: CASTLKALGDYEQYF
CDR3 DNA: TGTGCCAGTACCCTCAAGGCTTTAGGGGACTACGAGCAGTACTTC

J gene: TRBJ2-7
V gene: TRBV5-4
D gene: -
clone size: -
CDR3 protein: CASSTDRSYEQYF
CDR3 DNA: TGTGCCAGCAGCACTGACAGGTCCTACGAGCAGTACTTC

J gene: TRBJ2-7
V gene: TRBV7-2
D gene: -
clone size: once
CDR3 protein: CASSKDRSSSYEQYF
CDR3 DNA: TGTGCCAGCAGCAAAGATAGGAGCAGCTCCTACGAGCAGTACTTC

J gene: TRBJ1-3
V gene: TRBV5-1
D gene: -
clone size: -
CDR3 protein: CASTERTGSSGNTIYF
CDR3 DNA: TGCGCCAGCACGGAAAGGACGGGAAGCTCTGGAAACACCATATATTTT

J gene: TRBJ2-3
V gene: TRBV5-1
D gene: TRBD2
clone size: -
CDR3 protein: CASGTSGHSTDTQYF
CDR3 DNA: TGCGCCAGCGGGACTAGCGGGCATAGCACAGATACGCAGTATTTT

J gene: TRBJ1-2
V gene: TRBV15
D gene: -
clone size: -
CDR3 protein: CATGRVPNYGYTF
CDR3 DNA: TGTGCCACAGGGCGGGTTCCTAACTATGGCTACACCTTC

J gene: TRBJ2-1
V gene: TRBV6-1
D gene: -
clone size: -
CDR3 protein: CASSEDRVNEQFF
CDR3 DNA: TGTGCCAGCAGTGAAGACAGGGTAAATGAGCAGTTCTTC

J gene: TRBJ2-6
V gene: TRBV19
D gene: -
clone size: -
CDR3 protein: CASSAQDSGANVLTF
CDR3 DNA: TGTGCCAGTAGTGCACAGGACTCTGGGGCCAACGTCCTGACTTTC

J gene: TRBJ2-1
V gene: TRBV5-4
D gene: TRBD2
clone size: -
CDR3 protein: CASSPRLAGYNEQFF
CDR3 DNA: TGTGCCAGCAGCCCCAGACTAGCGGGTTACAATGAGCAGTTCTTC

J gene: TRBJ1-3
V gene: TRBV19
D gene: -
clone size: -
CDR3 protein: CASNPEGSGNTIYF
CDR3 DNA: TGTGCCAGTAACCCGGAGGGCTCTGGAAACACCATATATTTT

J gene: TRBJ2-3
V gene: TRBV20-1
D gene: -
clone size: -
CDR3 protein: CSQLRDLTQYF
CDR3 DNA: TGCAGCCAATTAAGGGACTTGACGCAGTATTTT

J gene: TRBJ1-1
V gene: TRBV12-3/TRBV12-4
D gene: -
clone size: -
CDR3 protein: CASSFDGRTEAFF
CDR3 DNA: TGTGCCAGCAGTTTTGATGGGCGAACTGAAGCTTTCTTT